The sequence of this T cell receptor (beta chain) was determined in a study of blood T cell repertoires in COVID-19. Study details: Acute and convalescent COVID-19 samples came from the United States, Italy and Spain. Sources were T cells, B-cell-depleted T cells, or PBMCs; the material itself was cDNA or gDNA.

Original processing methods: Nucleated cell counts were estimated from reference gene primer amplification. Assay: immunoSEQ multiplex PCR; the TCRdb copy retains only in-frame clones and omits some. V, J and clone size are those of that table, while D and trimming were read from the DNA. The sample has about 220,000 clones, approximately 81% seen once. CDR1 and CDR2 (germline): SGHTA, FQGNSA. CDR3 size: 14 residues. V lost 2 bases, J lost 5 bases, and 10 bases lay in between. The clonotype comes from a woman of 80 years or more with acute or convalescent COVID-19. Specimen: peripheral blood. This rearrangement joins TRBV7-2 to TRBJ1-5; D is possibly TRBD1 (5 bases). This chain's CDR3 is CASSLLGPDQPQHF. CDR3 bases: TGTGCCAGCAGCTTATTGGGGCCGGATCAGCCCCAGCATTTT.